These 10 T cell receptor beta chains were all obtained from the same sample, sequenced in a study of blood T cell repertoires in COVID-19. Produced via immunoSEQ multiplex PCR; TCRdb's table is partial and in-frame only. In the table there are about 230,000 clones, approximately 80% of which are singletons. The material sequenced was peripheral blood. These receptors all stem from a woman aged 40 to 50 who had recovered from COVID-19.

Points on this clone: Other DNA sequences in the same sample also yield this CDR3. The V call is TRBV19, the J call TRBJ2-1; 7 nucleotides line up with TRBD2. The J segment lost 0 bases and the V segment lost 2 bases, leaving 1 base of the junction unmatched. The CDR3 has 15 residues. From germline, CDR1 is LNHDA and CDR2 SQIVND (reference sequence). The CDR3 coding sequence is TGTGCCAGTAGTATAACGGGGGGCTCCTACAATGAGCAGTTCTTC. Protein product: CASSITGGSYNEQFF.

The rearrangement links TRBV9 to TRBJ2-3, with 9 bases that match TRBD2. Germline lookup yields CDR1 SGDLS and CDR2 YYNGEE. V trimming: 0 bases; J trimming: 6 bases; junction bases outside the gene matches: 5. The CDR3 has 15 amino acids. CDR3 residues: CASSVAPSGKDTQYF. Here the CDR3 DNA reads TGTGCCAGCAGCGTAGCTCCTAGCGGGAAGGATACGCAGTATTTT.

This clone showed up just once. J is TRBJ2-3 and V is TRBV5-1, with TRBD1 identical over 9 bases. The germline V gene encodes CDR1 SGHRS and CDR2 YFSETQ. This CDR3 is built from 14 residues. With V trimmed by 3 bases and J by 5 bases, 4 bases remained unmatched. CDR3 sequence reads: CASSSQGAGDTQYF. The CDR3 DNA sequence: TGCGCCAGCAGCTCACAGGGGGCTGGAGATACGCAGTATTTT.

J is TRBJ1-1 and V is TRBV5-1, with a tentative D call TRBD1 (6 bases). V lost 6 bases, J lost 2 bases, and 14 bases lay in between. This CDR3 is 14 amino acids long. CDR1 is SGHRS, CDR2 YFSETQ, per germline. The CDR3 DNA sequence: TGCGCCAGCACGCTTACACAGGGAAACACTGAAGCTTTCTTT. Protein product: CASTLTQGNTEAFF. The whole variable domain, filled in from reference TRBV5-1 and TRBJ1-1, reads KAGVTQTPRYLIKTRGQQVTLSCSPISGHRSVSWYQQTPGQGLQFLFEYFSETQRNKGNFPGRFSGRQFSNSRSEMNVSTLELGDSALYLCASTLTQGNTEAFFGQGTRLTVV.

The V gene is TRBV2, the J gene TRBJ1-4; 7 bases align to TRBD1. The CDR3 covers 17 residues. V lost 7 bases to trimming and J lost 4 bases; unmatched junction nucleotides: 15. Germline V gene lookup returns CDR1 SNHLY and CDR2 FYNNEI. Here the CDR3 reads CASTETKTGYGNEKLFF. The CDR3 nucleotides are TGTGCCAGCACCGAGACCAAGACAGGGTACGGTAATGAAAAACTGTTTTTT.

The V and J genes are TRBV12-3 or TRBV12-4 and TRBJ1-1, with 8 bases lining up with TRBD1. The length of the CDR3 is 13 residues. V lost 7 bases to trimming and J lost 4 bases; unmatched junction nucleotides: 5. CDR3 in amino acids: CASTLDRGTEAFF. As DNA, the CDR3 is TGTGCCAGCACCCTAGACAGGGGCACTGAAGCTTTCTTT.

The V gene is TRBV5-8, the J gene TRBJ2-1, with D maybe TRBD2 (5 bases). The V gene's germline CDR1 is SGHTS and CDR2 YDEGEE. V lost 4 bases and J lost 7, with 6 bases in between. CDR3 size: 11 residues. Written as DNA, the CDR3 is TGTGCCAGCAGCGAGCGGAATGAGCAGTTCTTC. Translation gives CASSERNEQFF.

The rearrangement uses TRBV7-3 and TRBJ2-1; 9 bases are shared with TRBD2. V was pared by 2 bases and J by 15 bases, with 8 bases of the junction left unmatched. Germline values: CDR1 SGHTA, CDR2 FQGTGA. CDR3 size: 13 residues. CDR3 coding DNA: TGTGCCAGCAGCTTACTTAGCGGGGGCCCACGGTTCTTC. Translating gives CASSLLSGGPRFF. The full variable domain, rest sourced from reference TRBV7-3 and TRBJ2-1, is GAGVSQTPSNKVTEKGKYVELRCDPISGHTALYWYRQSLGQGPEFLIYFQGTGAADDSGLPNDRFFAVRPEGSVSTLKIQRTERGDSAVYLCASSLLSGGPRFFGPGTRLTVL.

The count of this clone is one. CDR3: CASSQDAVGQAGSNTEAFF. The CDR3 region has the DNA TGTGCCAGCAGCCAAGACGCCGTTGGACAGGCGGGCTCGAACACTGAAGCTTTCTTT. The V and J genes are TRBV4-2 and TRBJ1-1, with TRBD1 identical over 7 bases. Germline lookup yields CDR1 LGHNA and CDR2 YNFKEQ. This CDR3 contains 19 residues. V was clipped by 0 bases and J by 1 base; unmatched bases: 14.

The J gene is TRBJ2-2, the V gene TRBV5-4; D might be TRBD1 (6 bases). V was clipped by 4 bases and J by 1 base, with 11 bases between them. The CDR3 is made up of 15 amino acids. The germline V gene encodes CDR1 SGHNT and CDR2 YYREEE (reference sequence). The CDR3 reads CASSGGQRNTGELFF. DNA for the CDR3: TGTGCCAGCAGCGGCGGACAGAGGAACACCGGGGAGCTGTTTTTT.